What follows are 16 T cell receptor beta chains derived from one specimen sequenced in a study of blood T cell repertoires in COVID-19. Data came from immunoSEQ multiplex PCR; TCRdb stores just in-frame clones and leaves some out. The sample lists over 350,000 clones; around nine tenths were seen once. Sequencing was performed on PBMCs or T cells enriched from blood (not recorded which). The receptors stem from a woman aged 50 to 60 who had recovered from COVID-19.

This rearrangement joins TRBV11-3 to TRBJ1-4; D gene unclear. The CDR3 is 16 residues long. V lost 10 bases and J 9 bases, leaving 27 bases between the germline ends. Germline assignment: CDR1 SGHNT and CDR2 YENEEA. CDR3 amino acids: CAISKLRGAAPKKLFF. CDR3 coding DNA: TGTGCCATCTCGAAACTTCGAGGTGCGGCCCCCAAAAAACTGTTTTTT.

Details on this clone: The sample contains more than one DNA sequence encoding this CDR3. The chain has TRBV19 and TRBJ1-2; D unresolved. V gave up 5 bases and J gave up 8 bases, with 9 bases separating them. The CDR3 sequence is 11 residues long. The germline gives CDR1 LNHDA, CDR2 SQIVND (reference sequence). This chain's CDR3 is CASSRGGGYTF. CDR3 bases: TGTGCCAGTAGTCGGGGAGGGGGCTACACCTTC.

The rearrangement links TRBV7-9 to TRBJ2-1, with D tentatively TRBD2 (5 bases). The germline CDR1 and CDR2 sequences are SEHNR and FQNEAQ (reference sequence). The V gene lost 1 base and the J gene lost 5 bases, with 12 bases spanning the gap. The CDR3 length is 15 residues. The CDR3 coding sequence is TGTGCCAGCAGCTTAGTCAGCGGTTACAACAATGAGCAGTTCTTC. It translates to CASSLVSGYNNEQFF.

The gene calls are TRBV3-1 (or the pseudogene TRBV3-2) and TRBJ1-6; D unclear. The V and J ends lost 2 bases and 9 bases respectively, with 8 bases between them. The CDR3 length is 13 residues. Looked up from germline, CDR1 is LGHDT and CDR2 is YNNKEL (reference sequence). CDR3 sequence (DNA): TGTGCCAGCAGCCAACCCCCCCTTTCACCCCTCCACTTT. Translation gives CASSQPPLSPLHF.

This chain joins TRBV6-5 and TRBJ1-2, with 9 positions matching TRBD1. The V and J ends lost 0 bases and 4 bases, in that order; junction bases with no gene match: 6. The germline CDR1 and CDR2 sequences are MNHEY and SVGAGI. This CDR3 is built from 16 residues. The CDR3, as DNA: TGTGCCAGCAGTTACTCTTCGGGACAGGGACCCTATGGCTACACCTTC. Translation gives CASSYSSGQGPYGYTF.

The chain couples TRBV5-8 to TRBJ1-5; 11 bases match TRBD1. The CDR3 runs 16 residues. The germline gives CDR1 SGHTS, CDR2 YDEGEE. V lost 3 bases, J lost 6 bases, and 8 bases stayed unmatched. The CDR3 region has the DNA TGTGCCAGCAGCTCCGGGACAGGGGGAAGGGTTCAGCCCCAGCATTTT. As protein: CASSSGTGGRVQPQHF.

CDR3 region: CASSYGGVRTNEKLFF. CDR3 coding DNA: TGTGCCAGCAGTTACGGGGGCGTAAGGACTAATGAAAAACTGTTTTTT. This chain joins TRBV6-5 and TRBJ1-4; perhaps TRBD1 as D (6 bases). Germline V gives CDR1 MNHEY, CDR2 SVGAGI. V lost 2 bases and J lost 2, with 12 bases in between. The CDR3 runs to 16 residues.

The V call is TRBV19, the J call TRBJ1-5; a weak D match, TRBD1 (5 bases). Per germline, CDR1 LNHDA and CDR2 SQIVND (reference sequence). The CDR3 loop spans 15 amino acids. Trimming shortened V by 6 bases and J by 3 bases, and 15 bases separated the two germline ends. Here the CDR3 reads CASRSIQAFNQPQHF. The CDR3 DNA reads TGTGCCAGTAGGAGTATACAGGCCTTCAATCAGCCCCAGCATTTT.

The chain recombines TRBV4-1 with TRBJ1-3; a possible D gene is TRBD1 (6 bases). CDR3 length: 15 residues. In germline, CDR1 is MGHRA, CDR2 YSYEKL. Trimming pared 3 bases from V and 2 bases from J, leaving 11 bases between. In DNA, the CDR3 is TGCGCCAGCAGCCAGACGGACAGTCCTGGAAACACCATATATTTT. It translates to CASSQTDSPGNTIYF.

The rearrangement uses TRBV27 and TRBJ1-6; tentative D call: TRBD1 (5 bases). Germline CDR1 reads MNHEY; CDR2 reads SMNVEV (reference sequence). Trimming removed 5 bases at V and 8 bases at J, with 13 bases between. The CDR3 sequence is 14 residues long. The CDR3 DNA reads TGTGCCAGCAGTGTCGGGACTGGCCATTCACCCCTCCACTTT. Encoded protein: CASSVGTGHSPLHF.

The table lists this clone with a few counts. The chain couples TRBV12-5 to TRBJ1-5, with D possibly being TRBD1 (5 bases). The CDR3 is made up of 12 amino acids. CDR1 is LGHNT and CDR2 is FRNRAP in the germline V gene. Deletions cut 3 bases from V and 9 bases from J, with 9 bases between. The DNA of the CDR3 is TGTGCTAGTGGTTTAGGGGAGGGGCCCCAGCATTTT. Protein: CASGLGEGPQHF.

CDR3 in amino acids: CASSFNGGEQYF. The CDR3 DNA is TGCGCCAGCAGCTTTAACGGGGGCGAGCAGTACTTC. The chain employs TRBV5-1 and TRBJ2-7; tentative D call: TRBD2 (6 bases). The V end was cut by 2 bases, the J end by 6 bases, with 9 bases between. This CDR3 comprises 12 residues. Germline values: CDR1 SGHRS, CDR2 YFSETQ.

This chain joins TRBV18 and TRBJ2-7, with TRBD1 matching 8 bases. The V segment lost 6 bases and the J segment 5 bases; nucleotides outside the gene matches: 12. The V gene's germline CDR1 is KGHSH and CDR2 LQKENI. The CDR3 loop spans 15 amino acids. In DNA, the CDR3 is TGTGCCAGCTCCCATGACAGGGGTCCTGCGAACGAGCAGTACTTC. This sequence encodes CASSHDRGPANEQYF.

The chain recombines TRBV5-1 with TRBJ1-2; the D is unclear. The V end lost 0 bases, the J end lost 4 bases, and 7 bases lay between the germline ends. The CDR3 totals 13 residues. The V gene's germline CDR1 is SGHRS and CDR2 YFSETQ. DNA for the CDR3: TGCGCCAGCAGCTTGGGAGGACTCTATGGCTACACCTTC. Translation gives CASSLGGLYGYTF.

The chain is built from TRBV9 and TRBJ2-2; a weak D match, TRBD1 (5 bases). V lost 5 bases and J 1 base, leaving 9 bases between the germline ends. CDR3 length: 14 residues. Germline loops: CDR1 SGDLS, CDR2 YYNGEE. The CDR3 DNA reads TGTGCCAGCAGAGTTGGACAGAACACCGGGGAGCTGTTTTTT. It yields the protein CASRVGQNTGELFF.

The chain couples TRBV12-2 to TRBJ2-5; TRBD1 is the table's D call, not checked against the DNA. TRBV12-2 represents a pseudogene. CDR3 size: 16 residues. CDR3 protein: CASPGWDRGPQETQYF. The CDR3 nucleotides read TGTGCAAGTCCCGGCTGGGACAGGGGTCCGCAAGAGACCCAGTACTTC.